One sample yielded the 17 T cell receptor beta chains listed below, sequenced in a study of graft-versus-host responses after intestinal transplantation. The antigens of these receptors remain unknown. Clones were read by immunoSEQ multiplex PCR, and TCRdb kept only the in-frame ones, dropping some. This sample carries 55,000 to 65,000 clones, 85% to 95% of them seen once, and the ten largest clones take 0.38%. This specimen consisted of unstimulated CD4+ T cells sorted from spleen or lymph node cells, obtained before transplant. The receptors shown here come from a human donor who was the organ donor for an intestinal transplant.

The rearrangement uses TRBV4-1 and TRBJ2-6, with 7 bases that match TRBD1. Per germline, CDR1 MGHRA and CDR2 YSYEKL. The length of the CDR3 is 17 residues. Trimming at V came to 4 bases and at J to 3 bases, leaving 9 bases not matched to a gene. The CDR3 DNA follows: TGCGCCAGCAGCCGACAGGGTGAACAAAGTGGGGCCAACGTCCTGACTTTC. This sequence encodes CASSRQGEQSGANVLTF.

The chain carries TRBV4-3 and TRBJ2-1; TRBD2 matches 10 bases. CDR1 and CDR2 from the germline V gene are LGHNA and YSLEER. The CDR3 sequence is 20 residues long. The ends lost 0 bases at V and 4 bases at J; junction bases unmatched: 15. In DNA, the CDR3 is TGCGCCAGCAGCCAAGACTCCCTCCAATTGGCTAGCGGGAGATACAATGAGCAGTTCTTC. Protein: CASSQDSLQLASGRYNEQFF.

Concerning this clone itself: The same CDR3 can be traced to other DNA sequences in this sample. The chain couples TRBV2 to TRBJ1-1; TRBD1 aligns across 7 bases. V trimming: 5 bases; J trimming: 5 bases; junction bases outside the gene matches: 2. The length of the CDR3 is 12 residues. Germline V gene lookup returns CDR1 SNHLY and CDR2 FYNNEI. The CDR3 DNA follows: TGTGCCAGCAGTCCACAGGGGACTGAAGCTTTCTTT. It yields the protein CASSPQGTEAFF.

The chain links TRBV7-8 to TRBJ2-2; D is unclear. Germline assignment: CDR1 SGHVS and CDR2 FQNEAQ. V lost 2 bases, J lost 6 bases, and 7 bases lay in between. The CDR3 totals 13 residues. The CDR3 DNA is TGTGCCAGCAGCTTAACAAAATCCGGGGAGCTGTTTTTT. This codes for CASSLTKSGELFF.

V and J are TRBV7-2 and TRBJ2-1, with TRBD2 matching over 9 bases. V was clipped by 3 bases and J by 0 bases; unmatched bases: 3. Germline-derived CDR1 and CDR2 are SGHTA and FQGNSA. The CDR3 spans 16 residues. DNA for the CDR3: TGTGCCAGCAGCTTCCCAGCGGGGGGCTCCTACAATGAGCAGTTCTTC. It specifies CASSFPAGGSYNEQFF.

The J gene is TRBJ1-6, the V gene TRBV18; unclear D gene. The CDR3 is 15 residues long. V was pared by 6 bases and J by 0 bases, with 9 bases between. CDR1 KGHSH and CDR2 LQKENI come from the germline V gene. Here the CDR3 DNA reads TGTGCCAGCTCCCCGTTAGGCTCCTATAATTCACCCCTCCACTTT. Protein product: CASSPLGSYNSPLHF.

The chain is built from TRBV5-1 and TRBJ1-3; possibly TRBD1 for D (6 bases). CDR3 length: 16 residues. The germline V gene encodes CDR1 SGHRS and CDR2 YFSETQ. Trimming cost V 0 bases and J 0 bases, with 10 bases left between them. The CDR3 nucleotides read TGCGCCAGCAGCTTGGTGGACAGTTACTCTGGAAACACCATATATTTT. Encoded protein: CASSLVDSYSGNTIYF.

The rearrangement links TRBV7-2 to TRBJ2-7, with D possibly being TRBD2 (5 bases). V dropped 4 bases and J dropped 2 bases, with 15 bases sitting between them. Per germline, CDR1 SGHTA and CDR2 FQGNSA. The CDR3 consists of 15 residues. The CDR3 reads CASSSVPGIPYEQYF. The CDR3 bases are TGTGCCAGCAGCTCAGTTCCGGGGATCCCCTACGAGCAGTACTTC.

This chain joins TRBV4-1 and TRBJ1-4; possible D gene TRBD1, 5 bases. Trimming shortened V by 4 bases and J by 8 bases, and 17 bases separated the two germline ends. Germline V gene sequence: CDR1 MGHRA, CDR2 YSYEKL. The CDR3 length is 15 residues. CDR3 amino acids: CASSLPSQGREKLFF. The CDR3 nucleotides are TGCGCCAGCAGCCTCCCATCCCAGGGTAGGGAAAAACTGTTTTTT.

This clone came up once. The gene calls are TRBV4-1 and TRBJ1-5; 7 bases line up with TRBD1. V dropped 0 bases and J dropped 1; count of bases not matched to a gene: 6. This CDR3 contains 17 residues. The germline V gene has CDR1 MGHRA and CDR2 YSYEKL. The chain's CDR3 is CASSQETTGRSNQPQHF. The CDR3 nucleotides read TGCGCCAGCAGCCAAGAAACGACAGGGAGGAGCAATCAGCCCCAGCATTTT.

The CDR3 nucleotides read TGTGCCAGCAGCTTAGGAGGGGCCTTCGGAGAGACCCAGTACTTC. As protein: CASSLGGAFGETQYF. The chain links TRBV7-2 to TRBJ2-5; D may be TRBD1 or TRBD2 (5 bases each). V was trimmed by 1 base and J by 4 bases, leaving 13 bases between them. CDR3 length: 15 amino acids. CDR1 and CDR2 from the germline V gene are SGHTA and FQGNSA. Using reference TRBV7-2 and TRBJ2-5 for the parts outside the CDR3, the full variable domain is GAGVSQSPSNKVTEKGKDVELRCDPISGHTALYWYRQSLGQGLEFLIYFQGNSAPDKSGLPSDRFSAERTGGSVSTLTIQRTQQEDSAVYLCASSLGGAFGETQYFGPGTRLLVL.

The CDR3 here is CASSQDIGYRYEQYF. In nucleotides, the CDR3 is TGTGCCAGCAGCCAAGATATCGGCTACCGCTACGAGCAGTACTTC. The rearrangement links TRBV4-2 to TRBJ2-7; D gene unclear. The CDR3 spans 15 residues. Germline values: CDR1 LGHNA, CDR2 YNFKEQ. V gave up 0 bases and J gave up 3 bases, with 12 bases separating them.

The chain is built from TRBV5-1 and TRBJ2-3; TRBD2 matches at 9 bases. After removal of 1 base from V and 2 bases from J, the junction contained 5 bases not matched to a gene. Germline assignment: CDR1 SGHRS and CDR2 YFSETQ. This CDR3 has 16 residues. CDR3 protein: CASSLYSGGPTDTQYF. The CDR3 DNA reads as TGCGCCAGCAGCTTGTATAGCGGGGGACCCACAGATACGCAGTATTTT.

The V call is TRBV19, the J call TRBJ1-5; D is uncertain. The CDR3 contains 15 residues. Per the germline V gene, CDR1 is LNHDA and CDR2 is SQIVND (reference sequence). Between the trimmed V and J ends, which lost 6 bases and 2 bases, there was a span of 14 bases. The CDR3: CASRSEAGGNQPQHF. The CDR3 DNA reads TGTGCCAGTAGGAGTGAGGCCGGAGGCAATCAGCCCCAGCATTTT.

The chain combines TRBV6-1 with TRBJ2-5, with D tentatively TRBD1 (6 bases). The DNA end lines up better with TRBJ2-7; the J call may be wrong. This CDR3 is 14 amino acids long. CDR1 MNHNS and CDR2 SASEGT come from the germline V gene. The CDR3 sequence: CASSGQGPSYEQYF. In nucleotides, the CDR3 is TGTGCCAGCAGTGGGCAGGGGCCTTCCTACGAGCAGTACTTC.

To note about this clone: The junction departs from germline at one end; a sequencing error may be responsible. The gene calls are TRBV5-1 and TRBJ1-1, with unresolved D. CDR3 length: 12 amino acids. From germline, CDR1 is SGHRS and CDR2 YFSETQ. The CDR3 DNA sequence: TGTGCCAGCAGCTTATATAAGGCTGAAGCTTTCTTT. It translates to CASSLYKAEAFF.

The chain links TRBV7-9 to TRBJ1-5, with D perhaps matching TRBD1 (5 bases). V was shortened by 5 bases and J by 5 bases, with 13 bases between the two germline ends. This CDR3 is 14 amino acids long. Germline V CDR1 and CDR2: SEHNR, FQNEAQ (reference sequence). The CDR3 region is CASSPNRTHQPQHF. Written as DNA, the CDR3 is TGTGCCAGCAGCCCTAACAGGACGCATCAGCCCCAGCATTTT.